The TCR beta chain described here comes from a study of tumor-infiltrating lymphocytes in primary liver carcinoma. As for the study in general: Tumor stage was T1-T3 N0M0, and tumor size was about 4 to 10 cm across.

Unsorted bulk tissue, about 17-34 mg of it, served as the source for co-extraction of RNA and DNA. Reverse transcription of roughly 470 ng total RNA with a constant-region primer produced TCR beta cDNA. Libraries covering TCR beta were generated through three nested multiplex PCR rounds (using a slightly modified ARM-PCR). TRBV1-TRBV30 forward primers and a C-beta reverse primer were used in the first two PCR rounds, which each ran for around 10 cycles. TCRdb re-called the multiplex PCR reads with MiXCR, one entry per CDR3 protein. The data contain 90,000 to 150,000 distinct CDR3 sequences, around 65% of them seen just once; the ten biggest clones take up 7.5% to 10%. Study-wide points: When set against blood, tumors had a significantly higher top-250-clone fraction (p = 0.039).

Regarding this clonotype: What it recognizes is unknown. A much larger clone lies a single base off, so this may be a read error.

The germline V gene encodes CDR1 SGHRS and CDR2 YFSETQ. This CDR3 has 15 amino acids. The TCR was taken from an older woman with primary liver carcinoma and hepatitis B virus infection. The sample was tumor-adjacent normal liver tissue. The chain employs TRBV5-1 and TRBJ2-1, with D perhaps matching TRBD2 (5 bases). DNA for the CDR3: TGCACCAGCAGCTTCGAGGGTTTCTCCTACAATGAGCAGTTCTTC. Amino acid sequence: CTSSFEGFSYNEQFF.